The 12 T cell receptor beta chains below come from one sample, sequenced in a study of shared clonotypes between healthy human individuals. Naivety among CD8 cells was defined by CD45RO negativity and positive CCR7 selection, thereby excluding terminally differentiated effector memory CD45RA+ cells. Sequencing used immunoSEQ multiplex PCR; TCRdb keeps in-frame clones, though not all of them. Counted here are roughly 2,000,000 clones, approximately 94% occurring once; the ten biggest clones make up more than 0.95%. What was sequenced was naive CD8+ T cells sorted from blood. The receptors derive from a man younger than 35 in good health.

This chain connects TRBV6-1 to TRBJ2-7; TRBD2 agrees at 9 bases. Trimming took 3 bases from V and 0 from J; bases not matched to a gene: 3. Germline values: CDR1 MNHNS, CDR2 SASEGT. CDR3 size: 15 residues. Here the CDR3 DNA reads TGTGCCAGCAGTGACCCGCGGGGGGGCTCCTACGAGCAGTACTTC. It specifies CASSDPRGGSYEQYF.

This rearrangement joins TRBV11-2 to TRBJ2-5; 7 nucleotides match TRBD1. Germline V gene data show CDR1 as SGHAT and CDR2 as FQNNGV. This CDR3 has 13 residues. J gave up 4 bases and V 2 bases, and 1 base lay outside the gene matches. CDR3 residues: CASSLPGGETQYF. Written as DNA, the CDR3 is TGTGCCAGCAGCTTACCAGGGGGAGAGACCCAGTACTTC.

The chain combines TRBV19 with TRBJ1-1; tentative D call: TRBD1 (5 bases). CDR3 size: 17 residues. Germline V lookup: CDR1 LNHDA, CDR2 SQIVND (reference sequence). Trimming cost V 3 bases and J 3 bases, with 20 bases left between them. The CDR3 loop is CASSMARANRGYTEAFF. As DNA, the CDR3 is TGTGCCAGTAGTATGGCCAGGGCTAATAGGGGTTACACTGAAGCTTTCTTT. Supplemented by reference TRBV19 and TRBJ1-1, the full variable domain reads DGGITQSPKYLFRKEGQNVTLSCEQNLNHDAMYWYRQDPGQGLRLIYYSQIVNDFQKGDIAEGYSVSREKKESFPLTVTSAQKNPTAFYLCASSMARANRGYTEAFFGQGTRLTVV.

The V and J genes are TRBV27 and TRBJ2-6; D perhaps matches TRBD2 (6 bases). Germline V lookup: CDR1 MNHEY, CDR2 SMNVEV (reference sequence). The germline V and J ends were trimmed by 8 bases and 3 bases, with 11 bases remaining between them. The CDR3 is made up of 14 amino acids. CDR3 region: CASWGGFGANVLTF. The CDR3 DNA reads as TGTGCCAGCTGGGGAGGCTTTGGGGCCAACGTCCTGACTTTC.

This chain connects TRBV29-1 to TRBJ2-1; 7 bases map to TRBD2. Germline trimming cut 5 bases from V and 0 bases from J; bases unmatched to any gene: 7. The CDR3 loop spans 15 amino acids. Germline V gene data show CDR1 as SQVTM and CDR2 as ANQGSEA. CDR3 nucleotide sequence: TGCAGCGTTCGGAAAGGCGGGAGCTCCTACAATGAGCAGTTCTTC. It codes for CSVRKGGSSYNEQFF.

The genes are TRBV5-1 and TRBJ2-5; D gene ambiguous. V gave up 4 bases and J gave up 5 bases, with 15 bases separating them. Germline lookup yields CDR1 SGHRS and CDR2 YFSETQ. The CDR3 has 14 amino acids. DNA for the CDR3: TGCGCCAGCAGCCAATATCTCACGGAGGAGACCCAGTACTTC. This encodes CASSQYLTEETQYF.

The chain is built from TRBV5-1 and TRBJ1-1, with TRBD1 matching 7 bases. V lost 4 bases to trimming and J lost 3 bases; unmatched junction nucleotides: 12. This CDR3 spans 16 amino acids. Per germline, CDR1 SGHRS and CDR2 YFSETQ. CDR3 protein: CASSLVASGTDTEAFF. CDR3 in DNA: TGCGCCAGCAGCCTGGTAGCCTCCGGGACAGACACTGAAGCTTTCTTT.

V usage is TRBV29-1 and J usage is TRBJ1-3; a weak D match, TRBD1 (5 bases). The CDR3 spans 14 residues. Trimming took off 4 bases at V and 1 base at J, with 11 bases between the two ends. In germline, CDR1 is SQVTM, CDR2 ANQGSEA. The CDR3 loop reads CSVVQAGSGNTIYF. CDR3 in DNA: TGCAGCGTTGTACAGGCCGGGTCTGGAAACACCATATATTTT.

This clone was recorded only once. V is TRBV9 and J is TRBJ1-6; 9 nucleotides match TRBD1. CDR1 is SGDLS, CDR2 YYNGEE, per germline. The CDR3 length is 17 residues. V shed 3 bases and J 10 bases; nucleotides not matched to a gene: 14. CDR3 DNA sequence: TGTGCCAGCAGCGCCCGTCAAGTCGGGACAGGGATCTCACCCCTCCACTTT. Encoded protein: CASSARQVGTGISPLHF.

In its sample, this clone was seen once. This chain joins TRBV28 and TRBJ1-1; maybe TRBD1 (5 bases). CDR1 and CDR2 from the germline V gene are MDHEN and SYDVKM. The CDR3 extends over 16 amino acids. Trimming stripped 5 bases from V and 3 bases from J, with 19 bases between. The CDR3 region is CASSRTGGWGDTEAFF. CDR3 sequence (DNA): TGTGCCAGCAGTAGAACAGGCGGCTGGGGGGACACTGAAGCTTTCTTT. Full variable domain (outside the CDR3, taken from reference TRBV28 and TRBJ1-1): DVKVTQSSRYLVKRTGEKVFLECVQDMDHENMFWYRQDPGLGLRLIYFSYDVKMKEKGDIPEGYSVSREKKERFSLILESASTNQTSMYLCASSRTGGWGDTEAFFGQGTRLTVV.

This rearrangement joins TRBV28 to TRBJ2-7; the D gene is possibly TRBD1 (6 bases). V was trimmed by 10 bases and J by 0 bases, leaving 16 bases between them. CDR1 MDHEN and CDR2 SYDVKM come from the germline V gene. The CDR3 spans 14 residues. The chain's CDR3 is CATKGQPTSYEQYF. In DNA, the CDR3 is TGTGCCACCAAAGGACAGCCTACCTCCTACGAGCAGTACTTC.

The rearrangement links TRBV27 to TRBJ2-7; the D gene is possibly TRBD2 (5 bases). The CDR3 covers 14 residues. Germline V gives CDR1 MNHEY, CDR2 SMNVEV (reference sequence). V was pared by 3 bases and J by 0 bases, with 9 bases between. The CDR3 DNA reads as TGTGCCAGCAGTTTTTACGGGAACTCCTACGAGCAGTACTTC. Protein product: CASSFYGNSYEQYF.